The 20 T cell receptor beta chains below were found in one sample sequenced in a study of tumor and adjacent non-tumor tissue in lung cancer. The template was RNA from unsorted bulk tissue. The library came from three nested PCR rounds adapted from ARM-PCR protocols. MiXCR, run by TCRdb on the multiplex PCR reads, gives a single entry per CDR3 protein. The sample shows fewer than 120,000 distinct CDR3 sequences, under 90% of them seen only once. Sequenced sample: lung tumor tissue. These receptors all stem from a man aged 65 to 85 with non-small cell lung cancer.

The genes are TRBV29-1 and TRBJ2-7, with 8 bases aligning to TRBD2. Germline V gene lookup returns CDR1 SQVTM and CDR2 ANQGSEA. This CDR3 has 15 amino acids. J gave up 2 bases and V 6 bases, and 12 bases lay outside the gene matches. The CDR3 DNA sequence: TGCAGCGTGATTGGGACTAGTGGGACTACCTACGAGCAGTACTTC. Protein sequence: CSVIGTSGTTYEQYF.

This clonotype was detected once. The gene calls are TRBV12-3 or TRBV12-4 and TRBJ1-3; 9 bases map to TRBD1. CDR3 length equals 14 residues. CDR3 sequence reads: CISSGTGSSRTIYF. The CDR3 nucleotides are TGTATCAGTAGTGGGACAGGGTCATCGCGGACCATATATTTT.

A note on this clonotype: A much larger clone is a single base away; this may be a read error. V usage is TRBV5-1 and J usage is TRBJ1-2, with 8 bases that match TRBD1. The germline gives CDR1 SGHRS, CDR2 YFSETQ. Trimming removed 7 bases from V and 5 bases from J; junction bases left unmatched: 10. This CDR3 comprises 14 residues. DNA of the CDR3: TGCGCCAGCGGCCCGGACAGGGCTTGGTATGGCTACACCTTC. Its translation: CASGPDRAWYGYTF.

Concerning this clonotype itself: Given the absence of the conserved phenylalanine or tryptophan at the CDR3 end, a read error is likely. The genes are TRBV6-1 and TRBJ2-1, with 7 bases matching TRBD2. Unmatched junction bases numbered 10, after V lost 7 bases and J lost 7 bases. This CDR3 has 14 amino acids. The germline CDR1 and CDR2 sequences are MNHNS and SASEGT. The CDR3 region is CASIKGLISNEQFS. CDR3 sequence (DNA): TGTGCCAGCATAAAGGGACTAATTTCAAATGAGCAGTTCTCC.

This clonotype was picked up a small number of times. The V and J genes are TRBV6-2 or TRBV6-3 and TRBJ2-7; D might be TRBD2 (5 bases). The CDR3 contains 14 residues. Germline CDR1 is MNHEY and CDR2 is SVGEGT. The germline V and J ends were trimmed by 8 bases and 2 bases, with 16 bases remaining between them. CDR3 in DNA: TGTGCCAGCCAGCTAGCTCGAGTAACCTACGAGCAGTACTTC. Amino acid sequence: CASQLARVTYEQYF.

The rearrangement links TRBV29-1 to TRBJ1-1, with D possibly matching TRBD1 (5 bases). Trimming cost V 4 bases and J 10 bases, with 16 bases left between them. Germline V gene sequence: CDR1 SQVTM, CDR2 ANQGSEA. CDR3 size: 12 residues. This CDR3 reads CSVVGERHGAFF. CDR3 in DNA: TGCAGCGTTGTGGGGGAGAGGCATGGAGCTTTCTTT.

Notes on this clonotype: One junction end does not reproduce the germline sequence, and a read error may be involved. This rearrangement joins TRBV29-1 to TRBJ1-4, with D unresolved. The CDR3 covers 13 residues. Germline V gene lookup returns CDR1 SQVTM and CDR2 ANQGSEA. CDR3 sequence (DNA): TGCAGAGTTGAAGATCCCAAGGCAGGTGCACTGTTTTTT. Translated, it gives CRVEDPKAGALFF.

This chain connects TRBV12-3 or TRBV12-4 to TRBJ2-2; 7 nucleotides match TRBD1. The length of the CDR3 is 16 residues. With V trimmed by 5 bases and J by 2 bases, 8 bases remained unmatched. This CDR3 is CASSLARGHNTGELFF. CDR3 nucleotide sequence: TGTGCCAGCAGTCTCGCGAGGGGGCATAACACCGGGGAGCTGTTTTTT.

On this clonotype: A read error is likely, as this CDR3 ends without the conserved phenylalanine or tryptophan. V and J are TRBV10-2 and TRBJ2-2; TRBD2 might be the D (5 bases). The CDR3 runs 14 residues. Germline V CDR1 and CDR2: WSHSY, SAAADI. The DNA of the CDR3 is TGCGTCAGCAGGCTAGCATGGCCGATGGGGGAGCTGTTTTTA. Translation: CVSRLAWPMGELFL.

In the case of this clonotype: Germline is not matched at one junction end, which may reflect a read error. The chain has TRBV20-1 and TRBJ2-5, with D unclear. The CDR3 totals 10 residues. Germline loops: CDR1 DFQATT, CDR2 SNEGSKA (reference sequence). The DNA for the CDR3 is TGCACTGCTGCCCGAGAGACCCAGTATTTC. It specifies CTAARETQYF.

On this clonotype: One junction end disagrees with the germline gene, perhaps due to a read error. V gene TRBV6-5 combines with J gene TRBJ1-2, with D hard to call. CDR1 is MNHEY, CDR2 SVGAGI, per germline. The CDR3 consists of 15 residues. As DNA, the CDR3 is TGTGCCAGCACTTACTCCAATCACGTTAACTATGGCTACACCTTC. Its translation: CASTYSNHVNYGYTF.

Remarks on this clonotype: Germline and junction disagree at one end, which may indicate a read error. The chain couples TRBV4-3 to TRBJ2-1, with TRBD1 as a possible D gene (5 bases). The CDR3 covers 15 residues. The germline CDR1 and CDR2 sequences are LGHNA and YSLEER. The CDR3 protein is CASSQDLGAGNERFF. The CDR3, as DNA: TGCGCCAGCAGTCAAGATTTAGGGGCTGGGAATGAGCGGTTCTTC.

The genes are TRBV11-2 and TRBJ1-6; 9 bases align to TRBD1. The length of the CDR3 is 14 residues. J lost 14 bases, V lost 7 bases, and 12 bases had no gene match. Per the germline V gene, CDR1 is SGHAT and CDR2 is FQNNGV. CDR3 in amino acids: CASNQTGGYSSLHF. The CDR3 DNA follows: TGTGCCAGCAATCAGACAGGGGGGTATTCTTCCCTCCACTTT.

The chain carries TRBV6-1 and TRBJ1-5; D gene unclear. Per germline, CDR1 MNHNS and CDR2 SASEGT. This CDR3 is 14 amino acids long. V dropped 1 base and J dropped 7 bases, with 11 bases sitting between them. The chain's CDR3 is CASSEVGSRQPQHF. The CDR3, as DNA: TGTGCCAGCAGTGAAGTAGGGAGCCGGCAGCCCCAGCATTTT.

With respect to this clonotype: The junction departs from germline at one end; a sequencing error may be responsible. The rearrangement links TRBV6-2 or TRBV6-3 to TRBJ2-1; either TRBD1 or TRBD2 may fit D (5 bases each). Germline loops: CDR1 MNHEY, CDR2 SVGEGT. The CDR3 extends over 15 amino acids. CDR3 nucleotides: TGTGCCAGCAGTCCGGGGCTAGGCAATACCAATGATCAGGTCTTC. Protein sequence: CASSPGLGNTNDQVF.

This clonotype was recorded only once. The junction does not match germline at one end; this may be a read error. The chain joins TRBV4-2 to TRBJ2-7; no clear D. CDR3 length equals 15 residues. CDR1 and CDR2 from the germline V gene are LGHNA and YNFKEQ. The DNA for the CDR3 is TGTGCCAGCAGCCAAGAGAGTTACAGCCACTACGATCAGTACTTC. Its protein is CASSQESYSHYDQYF.

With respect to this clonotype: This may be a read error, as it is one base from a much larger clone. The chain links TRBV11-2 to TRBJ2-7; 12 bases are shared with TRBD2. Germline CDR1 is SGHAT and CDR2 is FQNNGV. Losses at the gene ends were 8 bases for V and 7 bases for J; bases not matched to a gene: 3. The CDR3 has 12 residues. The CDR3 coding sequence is TGTGCCAGCGGACTAGCGGGGACTGAGCAGTACTTC. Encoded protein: CASGLAGTEQYF.

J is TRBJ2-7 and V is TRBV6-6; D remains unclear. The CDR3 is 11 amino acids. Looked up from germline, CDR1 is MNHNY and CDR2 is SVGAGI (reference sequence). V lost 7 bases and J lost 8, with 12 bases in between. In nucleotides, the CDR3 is TGTGCCAGCACATGGTACCACAAGCAGTACTTC. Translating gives CASTWYHKQYF.

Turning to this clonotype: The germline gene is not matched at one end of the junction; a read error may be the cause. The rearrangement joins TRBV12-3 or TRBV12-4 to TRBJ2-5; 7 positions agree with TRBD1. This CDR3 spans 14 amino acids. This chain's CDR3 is CASSCRDRQETQCF. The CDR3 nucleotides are TGTGCCAGCAGTTGTAGGGACAGACAAGAGACACAGTGCTTC.

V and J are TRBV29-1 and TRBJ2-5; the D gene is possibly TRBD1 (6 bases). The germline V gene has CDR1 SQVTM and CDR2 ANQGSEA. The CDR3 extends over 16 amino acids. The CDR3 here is CRAKPYLQTGQEGQYF. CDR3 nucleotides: TGCAGGGCCAAGCCCTACCTCCAGACAGGTCAAGAGGGCCAATACTTC.